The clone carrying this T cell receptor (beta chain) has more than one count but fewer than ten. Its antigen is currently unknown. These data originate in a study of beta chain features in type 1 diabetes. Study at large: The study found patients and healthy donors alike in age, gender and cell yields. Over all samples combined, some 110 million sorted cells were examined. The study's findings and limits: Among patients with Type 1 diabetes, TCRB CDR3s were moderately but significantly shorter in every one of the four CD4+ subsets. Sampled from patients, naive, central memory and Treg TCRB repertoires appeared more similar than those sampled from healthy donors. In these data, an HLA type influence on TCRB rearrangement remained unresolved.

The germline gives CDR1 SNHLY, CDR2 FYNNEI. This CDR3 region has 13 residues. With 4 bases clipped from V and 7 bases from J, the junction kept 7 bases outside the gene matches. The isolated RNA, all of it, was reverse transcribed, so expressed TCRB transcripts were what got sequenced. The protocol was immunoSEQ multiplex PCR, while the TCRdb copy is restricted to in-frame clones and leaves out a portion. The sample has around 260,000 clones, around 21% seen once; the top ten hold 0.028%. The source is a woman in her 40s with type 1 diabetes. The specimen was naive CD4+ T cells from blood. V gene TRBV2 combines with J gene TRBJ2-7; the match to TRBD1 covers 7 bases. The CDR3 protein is CASSGDSLREQYF. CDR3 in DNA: TGTGCCAGCAGTGGGGACAGTCTGCGGGAGCAGTACTTC.